The text below deals with one T cell receptor (beta chain). V was pared by 1 base and J by 5 bases, with 14 bases between. The germline CDR1 and CDR2 sequences are SGHAT and FQNNGV. This CDR3 has 15 amino acids. The data belong to a study of response to subunit inactivated influenza vaccine. MiXCR was run by TCRdb on the RT-PCR reads, yielding one entry per CDR3 protein. Among 500,000 to 600,000 distinct CDR3 sequences listed, 13% to 15% were seen once. The specimen was PBMCs from blood, collected 12 days after vaccination. This TCR was sampled from a man in his forties or fifties who received an inactivated influenza vaccine. V gene TRBV11-2 combines with J gene TRBJ2-5; D is possibly TRBD2 (5 bases). The CDR3 loop reads CASSLAPVTGETQYF. The DNA for the CDR3 is TGTGCCAGCAGCTTAGCCCCTGTTACGGGGGAGACCCAGTACTTC.